These 19 T cell receptor beta chains share one sample of origin, sequenced in a study of T cell responses to AZD1222 COVID-19 vaccine. Using immunoSEQ multiplex PCR, the repertoire was profiled, and TCRdb retains in-frame clones only, with some absent. The sample data list under 150,000 clones. Sequencing input: peripheral blood. These receptors were obtained from an adult in good health.

The V gene is TRBV24-1, the J gene TRBJ2-5, with a weak D call TRBD2 (5 bases). The CDR3 runs to 13 residues. Trimming took off 7 bases at V and 12 bases at J, with 20 bases between the two ends. CDR1 and CDR2 from the germline V gene are KGHDR and SFDVKD. The CDR3 is CATSPLLGREKYF. The DNA for the CDR3 is TGTGCCACCAGCCCTCTACTCGGACGGGAAAAGTACTTC.

The chain is built from TRBV6-4 and TRBJ1-2, with 7 bases matching TRBD1. Germline V gene lookup returns CDR1 MRHNA and CDR2 SNTAGT. V lost 0 bases to trimming and J lost 2 bases; unmatched junction nucleotides: 6. The CDR3 runs 16 residues. The CDR3 sequence: CASSDSRQGSNYGYTF. For the CDR3, the DNA is TGTGCCAGCAGTGACTCCCGACAGGGATCCAACTATGGCTACACCTTC.

The V call is TRBV2, the J call TRBJ2-7; weak D call: TRBD2 (5 bases). Trimming shortened V by 5 bases and J by 6 bases, and 14 bases separated the two germline ends. The CDR3 runs 13 residues. Germline V gene lookup returns CDR1 SNHLY and CDR2 FYNNEI. The CDR3 DNA reads TGTGCCAGCAGTCCCGGGATATTCGGCGAGCAGTACTTC. Protein: CASSPGIFGEQYF. The full variable domain, rest sourced from reference TRBV2 and TRBJ2-7, is EPEVTQTPSHQVTQMGQEVILRCVPISNHLYFYWYRQILGQKVEFLVSFYNNEISEKSEIFDDQFSVERPDGSNFTLKIRSTKLEDSAMYFCASSPGIFGEQYFGPGTRLTVT.

The V call is TRBV29-1, the J call TRBJ1-1; perhaps TRBD1 as D (6 bases). Germline loops: CDR1 SQVTM, CDR2 ANQGSEA. CDR3 length: 13 residues. The V and J ends lost 3 bases and 5 bases respectively, with 13 bases between them. CDR3 sequence reads: CSVDVGGVTEAFF. The CDR3 nucleotides read TGCAGCGTTGATGTCGGGGGCGTAACTGAAGCTTTCTTT. The entire variable domain, with the rest obtained from reference TRBV29-1 and TRBJ1-1, is as follows: SAVISQKPSRDICQRGTSLTIQCQVDSQVTMMFWYRQQPGQSLTLIATANQGSEATYESGFVIDKFPISRPNLTFSTLTVSNMSPEDSSIYLCSVDVGGVTEAFFGQGTRLTVV.

The chain couples TRBV5-4 to TRBJ1-4, with a tentative D call TRBD1 (6 bases). The V gene's germline CDR1 is SGHNT and CDR2 YYREEE (reference sequence). This CDR3 spans 15 amino acids. With 0 bases removed from V and 8 bases from J, the gap between germline ends came to 14 bases. CDR3 in amino acids: CASSLAGTLVEKLFF. The CDR3 coding sequence is TGTGCCAGCAGCTTGGCCGGGACACTTGTCGAAAAACTGTTTTTT.

The rearrangement links TRBV6-5 to TRBJ1-2, with a tentative D call TRBD1 (6 bases). CDR3 length: 13 amino acids. Germline V gene data show CDR1 as MNHEY and CDR2 as SVGAGI. Trimming shortened V by 8 bases and J by 8 bases, and 18 bases separated the two germline ends. Here the CDR3 DNA reads TGTGCCAGCGCTCCGGGTGGGGGCGGAGGCTACACCTTC. Protein sequence: CASAPGGGGGYTF.

The CDR3 sequence: CASSSAGGGETQYF. Here the CDR3 DNA reads TGTGCCAGCAGCTCGGCGGGAGGGGGAGAGACCCAGTACTTC. The V gene is TRBV7-2, the J gene TRBJ2-5; TRBD2 agrees at 9 bases. CDR1 and CDR2 from the germline V gene are SGHTA and FQGNSA. This CDR3 is built from 14 residues. V dropped 4 bases and J dropped 4; count of bases not matched to a gene: 4.

This sequence joins TRBV28 and TRBJ1-1; possibly TRBD1 for D (6 bases). The CDR3 covers 16 residues. V was shortened by 4 bases and J by 0 bases, with 15 bases between the two germline ends. The germline V gene has CDR1 MDHEN and CDR2 SYDVKM. The CDR3 DNA reads as TGTGCCAGCAGTTCGGGTGCTGGGGGCATGAACACTGAAGCTTTCTTT. Encoded protein: CASSSGAGGMNTEAFF.

This sequence joins TRBV11-1 and TRBJ1-2; possible D gene TRBD1, 5 bases. Germline-derived CDR1 and CDR2 are SGHAT and FQDESV (reference sequence). The CDR3 has 14 amino acids. The germline V and J ends were trimmed by 1 base and 10 bases, with 16 bases remaining between them. CDR3 nucleotide sequence: TGTGCCAGCAGCTTAGACTTCCTCGGGACTTACTACACCTTC. Its protein product is CASSLDFLGTYYTF.

The chain joins TRBV12-3 or TRBV12-4 to TRBJ1-6, with D perhaps TRBD1 (6 bases). With 1 base removed from V and 14 bases from J, the gap between germline ends came to 9 bases. The CDR3 extends over 12 amino acids. The CDR3 bases are TGTGCCAGCAGTTTAGAGGGGGAAACCCTCCACTTT. The encoded protein is CASSLEGETLHF.

This chain links TRBV27 with TRBJ2-2; the D is unclear. V lost 1 base, J lost 7 bases, and 13 bases lay in between. The CDR3 has 15 residues. Germline-derived CDR1 and CDR2 are MNHEY and SMNVEV (reference sequence). The CDR3 nucleotides are TGTGCCAGCAGTTTATACCCACAGACGGGCGGGGAGCTGTTTTTT. Amino acid sequence: CASSLYPQTGGELFF.

The chain recombines TRBV5-1 with TRBJ1-3, with D unclear. The germline CDR1 and CDR2 sequences are SGHRS and YFSETQ. The CDR3 covers 14 residues. V was shortened by 0 bases and J by 0 bases, with 4 bases between the two germline ends. The CDR3, as DNA: TGCGCCAGCAGCTTGGAAAACTCTGGAAACACCATATATTTT. Protein product: CASSLENSGNTIYF.

The rearrangement links TRBV7-8 to TRBJ1-2; 8 nucleotides line up with TRBD1. Germline CDR1 reads SGHVS; CDR2 reads FQNEAQ. The CDR3 has 15 amino acids. Trimming removed 1 base from V and 6 bases from J; junction bases left unmatched: 7. CDR3 sequence (DNA): TGTGCCAGCAGCTTAGGGGGGCGACAGGGGCATGGCTACACCTTC. Amino acid sequence: CASSLGGRQGHGYTF.

This chain uses TRBV5-1 with TRBJ1-4; 8 bases fit TRBD1. V dropped 0 bases and J dropped 7; count of bases not matched to a gene: 2. From germline, CDR1 is SGHRS and CDR2 YFSETQ. This CDR3 comprises 14 residues. CDR3 nucleotides: TGCGCCAGCAGCTTGGGGACAGGGCCTGAAAAACTGTTTTTT. Its translation is CASSLGTGPEKLFF. The entire variable domain, with the rest obtained from reference TRBV5-1 and TRBJ1-4, is as follows: KAGVTQTPRYLIKTRGQQVTLSCSPISGHRSVSWYQQTPGQGLQFLFEYFSETQRNKGNFPGRFSGRQFSNSRSEMNVSTLELGDSALYLCASSLGTGPEKLFFGSGTQLSVL.

The gene calls are TRBV23-1 and TRBJ1-1; D is undetermined. TRBV23-1 is an open reading frame whose function is uncertain. Trimming left V 8 bases short and J 4 bases short, with 17 bases between. This CDR3 spans 14 amino acids. This CDR3 reads CASPLNGVGTEAFF. CDR3 in DNA: TGCGCCAGCCCCTTGAATGGGGTCGGCACTGAAGCTTTCTTT.

This chain links TRBV6-1 with TRBJ1-4; TRBD1 aligns across 10 bases. Trimming at V came to 3 bases and at J to 0 bases, leaving 7 bases not matched to a gene. This CDR3 comprises 18 residues. Germline V gene sequence: CDR1 MNHNS, CDR2 SASEGT. For the CDR3, the DNA is TGTGCCAGCAGTGAGGGACAGGGGTTCCCTGCAACTAATGAAAAACTGTTTTTT. It codes for CASSEGQGFPATNEKLFF.

V and J are TRBV19 and TRBJ1-1, with 9 bases aligning to TRBD1. Germline trimming cut 6 bases from V and 4 bases from J; bases unmatched to any gene: 12. CDR3 length: 16 residues. The V gene's germline CDR1 is LNHDA and CDR2 SQIVND (reference sequence). CDR3 coding DNA: TGTGCCAGTAGCCTTCGGACAGGGGTGACGGGCACTGAAGCTTTCTTT. Its protein is CASSLRTGVTGTEAFF.

The chain recombines TRBV18 with TRBJ1-5; no definite D call. Germline V gene sequence: CDR1 KGHSH, CDR2 LQKENI. Trimming pared 6 bases from V and 0 bases from J, leaving 12 bases between. This CDR3 has 15 amino acids. The CDR3 sequence is CASSNRGDSNQPQHF. CDR3 coding DNA: TGTGCCAGCTCGAACCGCGGGGATAGCAATCAGCCCCAGCATTTT.

The CDR3 region has the DNA TGTGCCAGCAGTGACCCGACTGGGGGAGTCGGCTCCTACGAGCAGTACTTC. As protein: CASSDPTGGVGSYEQYF. The chain combines TRBV6-4 with TRBJ2-7; the D gene could be TRBD1 or TRBD2 (5 bases each). Germline V gene lookup returns CDR1 MRHNA and CDR2 SNTAGT. The CDR3 is 17 amino acids. The V gene lost 2 bases and the J gene lost 0 bases, with 17 bases spanning the gap.